This T cell receptor beta chain is from a study of T cell changes during pregnancy in multiple sclerosis. Germline values: CDR1 SGHKS, CDR2 YYEKEE (reference sequence). V was pared by 1 base and J by 5 bases, with 7 bases between. The CDR3 contains 13 residues. Only in-frame clones appear in the TCRdb table, and some are missing; sequencing was by immunoSEQ multiplex PCR. The top ten hold approximately 2.1% of the sample, which has 55,000 to 95,000 clones, about 92% seen once. The V call is TRBV5-5, the J call TRBJ2-4, with TRBD1 as a possible D gene (5 bases). The sample here was peripheral blood, taken in the second trimester of pregnancy. This sequence was found in a female donor in good health, enrolled as a control in a pregnancy study. CDR3 region: CASSLTGQNIQYF. In nucleotides, the CDR3 is TGTGCCAGCAGCTTGACAGGCCAAAACATTCAGTACTTC.